This T cell receptor beta chain appears in the sequencing data of a study of blood T cells in healthy people across ages. Regarding the study as a whole: Long-lived donors exceeded aged donors in naive CD4+ cells and diversity. Bulk PBMC profiling left naive and antigen-experienced comparisons inconclusive.

Germline assignment: CDR1 MNHNS and CDR2 SASEGT. Trimming pared 5 bases from V and 4 bases from J, leaving 14 bases between. The CDR3 contains 14 residues. A second roughly 7 to 11 cycle PCR used barcoded and J-beta primers. TCRdb re-called the 5' RACE reads with MiXCR, one entry per CDR3 protein. This table has 1,100,000 or so distinct CDR3 sequences, less than 50% appearing once. With respect to this clonotype: Its target is not known.

Sequenced input: blood. The V and J genes are TRBV6-1 and TRBJ1-2, with D perhaps TRBD1 (5 bases). This receptor was taken from a woman aged 55-70 years in good health. Here the CDR3 reads CASSPSRGAYGYTF. In nucleotides, the CDR3 is TGTGCCAGCAGTCCAAGCCGTGGGGCCTATGGCTACACCTTC.